The 20 T cell receptor beta chains given below trace back to one sample, sequenced in a study of CD8 T cells in ankylosing spondylitis. Whole-study findings and limits: A motif of eight highly homologous TCR beta variants was seen as apparently characteristic of ankylosing spondylitis blood.

The antigens these receptors bind are not known. TCRdb recomputed calls from the 5' RACE reads with MiXCR, one row per CDR3 protein. The sample records around 890,000 distinct CDR3 sequences, roughly 10% being singletons. The sample comprised blood, either unsorted or a sorted T cell fraction (not recorded which). These receptors all stem from a male donor with ankylosing spondylitis.

This sequence joins TRBV6-1 and TRBJ1-1; D ambiguous. The CDR3 loop spans 14 amino acids. The V end lost 5 bases, the J end lost 1 base, and 11 bases lay between the germline ends. The germline gives CDR1 MNHNS, CDR2 SASEGT. The CDR3 loop reads CASSPRATNTEAFF. The CDR3 bases are TGTGCCAGCAGTCCCCGGGCCACGAACACTGAAGCTTTCTTT.

This clonotype was detected only a few times. This sequence joins TRBV18 and TRBJ1-2; no clear D gene. The V gene lost 3 bases and the J gene lost 4 bases, with 18 bases spanning the gap. CDR1 is KGHSH, CDR2 LQKENI, per germline. The CDR3 loop spans 16 amino acids. CDR3 loop: CASSPQTPGVPYGYTF. The CDR3 DNA reads TGTGCCAGCTCACCCCAAACACCAGGAGTCCCCTATGGCTACACCTTC.

This clonotype was found a few times. The V and J genes are TRBV24-1 and TRBJ2-5; maybe TRBD1 (6 bases). V was pared by 0 bases and J by 4 bases, with 11 bases between. Germline V CDR1 and CDR2: KGHDR, SFDVKD. The CDR3 is made up of 15 amino acids. The CDR3 coding sequence is TGTGCCACCAGTGATTTGTCCCAGGGGCGAGAGACCCAGTACTTC. Translated, it gives CATSDLSQGRETQYF.

There are many counts of this clonotype. The genes are TRBV5-1 and TRBJ2-1; 8 bases line up with TRBD1. CDR3 length: 14 residues. Germline loops: CDR1 SGHRS, CDR2 YFSETQ. The ends lost 0 bases at V and 15 bases at J; junction bases unmatched: 11. For the CDR3, the DNA is TGCGCCAGCAGCTTGGGGACAGGGCTCCTGGTTTTGTTCTTC. It specifies CASSLGTGLLVLFF.

V is TRBV20-1 and J is TRBJ2-1; D is perhaps TRBD2 (6 bases). The CDR3 spans 14 residues. The germline gives CDR1 DFQATT, CDR2 SNEGSKA (reference sequence). Between the trimmed V and J ends, which lost 3 bases and 8 bases, there was a span of 17 bases. CDR3 in DNA: TGCAGTGCTAGTTTGGGCCGGGACTTGGATGAGCAGTTCTTC. It translates to CSASLGRDLDEQFF.

This clonotype was observed a handful of times. This sequence joins TRBV27 and TRBJ2-1; weak D call: TRBD2 (6 bases). V lost 2 bases and J lost 1, with 9 bases in between. The CDR3 runs 15 residues. Germline values: CDR1 MNHEY, CDR2 SMNVEV (reference sequence). Here the CDR3 DNA reads TGTGCCAGCAGTTTACGGGGGAAATCCTACAATGAGCAGTTCTTC. It yields the protein CASSLRGKSYNEQFF.

The chain is built from TRBV7-9 and TRBJ1-1; D remains ambiguous. The CDR3 spans 14 residues. The germline CDR1 and CDR2 sequences are SEHNR and FQNEAQ (reference sequence). Trimming left V 10 bases short and J 1 base short, with 16 bases between. CDR3 nucleotide sequence: TGTGCCATCGAGGGCACCCCCGGGAACACTGAAGCTTTCTTT. Translation: CAIEGTPGNTEAFF.

This clonotype was counted between two and nine times. The J gene is TRBJ2-1, the V gene TRBV20-1; D is ambiguous. This CDR3 has 15 residues. From germline, CDR1 is DFQATT and CDR2 SNEGSKA (reference sequence). V lost 4 bases and J 5 bases, leaving 18 bases between the germline ends. The CDR3: CSATDGRTIDNEQFF. CDR3 sequence (DNA): TGCAGTGCTACCGATGGCAGGACGATAGACAATGAGCAGTTCTTC.

This clonotype occurred a few times. The J gene is TRBJ2-5, the V gene TRBV20-1; 11 bases are a match to TRBD2. CDR3 size: 15 residues. The J segment lost 4 bases and the V segment lost 0 bases, leaving 4 bases of the junction unmatched. The germline V gene encodes CDR1 DFQATT and CDR2 SNEGSKA (reference sequence). The CDR3 reads CSARDSTSGIETQYF. DNA for the CDR3: TGCAGTGCTAGAGATTCGACTAGCGGGATAGAGACCCAGTACTTC.

This clonotype has only a few counts. The chain uses TRBV7-2 and TRBJ2-3; 8 bases are a match to TRBD2. V shed 3 bases and J 6 bases; nucleotides not matched to a gene: 8. Germline loops: CDR1 SGHTA, CDR2 FQGNSA. This CDR3 is built from 15 residues. Here the CDR3 reads CASSFLPRGVDTQYF. The CDR3 nucleotides read TGTGCCAGCAGCTTCCTTCCGCGGGGGGTGGATACGCAGTATTTT.

The chain recombines TRBV20-1 with TRBJ2-5, with 7 bases fitting TRBD2. Germline CDR1 is DFQATT and CDR2 is SNEGSKA (reference sequence). This CDR3 has 16 amino acids. V was pared by 1 base and J by 3 bases, with 11 bases of the junction left unmatched. The CDR3 nucleotides read TGCAGTGCTAGAGGTAGACTAGCAGAATTTAAAGAGACCCAGTACTTC. Its protein product is CSARGRLAEFKETQYF.

This clonotype was seen a few times. The chain is built from TRBV20-1 and TRBJ2-3, with 12 bases fitting TRBD2. J gave up 2 bases and V 0 bases, and 3 bases lay outside the gene matches. Germline loops: CDR1 DFQATT, CDR2 SNEGSKA (reference sequence). The CDR3 spans 16 residues. CDR3 nucleotides: TGCAGTGCTAGAGACGGACTAGCGGGGCACACAGATACGCAGTATTTT. Protein product: CSARDGLAGHTDTQYF.

This clonotype was counted ten times or more. The CDR3 DNA reads TGCGCCAGCAGCTTGGTCAGCCGGGAGACCCAGTACTTC. It is translated as CASSLVSRETQYF. The chain uses TRBV5-1 and TRBJ2-5; no firm D call. V lost 0 bases to trimming and J lost 5 bases, with 8 bases between them. Germline loops: CDR1 SGHRS, CDR2 YFSETQ. The CDR3 spans 13 residues. The variable domain in full, completed from reference TRBV5-1 and TRBJ2-5, reads KAGVTQTPRYLIKTRGQQVTLSCSPISGHRSVSWYQQTPGQGLQFLFEYFSETQRNKGNFPGRFSGRQFSNSRSEMNVSTLELGDSALYLCASSLVSRETQYFGPGTRLLVL.

This clonotype was seen many times. The genes are TRBV15 and TRBJ2-1; 8 bases match TRBD2. Germline CDR1 LNHNV, CDR2 YYDKDF (reference sequence). V dropped 0 bases and J dropped 7; count of bases not matched to a gene: 8. The CDR3 covers 16 residues. The CDR3 region is CATSRDLLAAENEQFF. CDR3 DNA sequence: TGTGCCACCAGCAGAGATCTACTAGCGGCGGAGAATGAGCAGTTCTTC.

Ten or more counts support this clonotype. This chain joins TRBV15 and TRBJ2-5; the D is unclear. The V and J ends lost 0 bases and 1 base respectively, with 3 bases between them. This CDR3 region has 13 residues. In germline, CDR1 is LNHNV, CDR2 YYDKDF (reference sequence). CDR3 DNA sequence: TGTGCCACCAGCAGAGACAGCCAAGAGACCCAGTACTTC. Protein sequence: CATSRDSQETQYF.

The chain has TRBV24-1 and TRBJ2-5; D is perhaps TRBD1 (6 bases). V was clipped by 4 bases and J by 2 bases, with 13 bases between them. The V gene's germline CDR1 is KGHDR and CDR2 SFDVKD. The CDR3 covers 15 residues. The CDR3 DNA sequence: TGTGCCACCAGTGACCAGGCGGACAGTCAAGAGACCCAGTACTTC. Translation gives CATSDQADSQETQYF.

The chain is built from TRBV10-3 and TRBJ1-6, with D unclear. Germline CDR1 is ENHRY and CDR2 is SYGVKD. Trimming took off 0 bases at V and 10 bases at J, with 13 bases between the two ends. The CDR3 has 15 residues. The CDR3 sequence: CAISESSRAVSPLHF. CDR3 bases: TGTGCCATCAGTGAGTCTTCTAGGGCCGTATCACCCCTCCACTTT.

Many counts were recorded for this clonotype. V is TRBV6-5 and J is TRBJ2-1; 9 bases match TRBD2. Germline V gives CDR1 MNHEY, CDR2 SVGAGI. CDR3 size: 17 residues. V trimming: 0 bases; J trimming: 7 bases; junction bases outside the gene matches: 10. CDR3 coding DNA: TGTGCCAGCAGTTACTCGAACTCCGCGGGAGGGGATAATGAGCAGTTCTTC. This translates into CASSYSNSAGGDNEQFF.

In this sample, this clonotype turned up many times. The CDR3 nucleotides are TGCAGTGCCCACCCAGGCGGCGGGGAGCTGTTTTTT. Translated, it gives CSAHPGGGELFF. The chain carries TRBV20-1 and TRBJ2-2; D call uncertain. Germline values: CDR1 DFQATT, CDR2 SNEGSKA (reference sequence). V was pared by 6 bases and J by 7 bases, with 12 bases between. CDR3 length equals 12 residues.

This clonotype showed up just a few times. In nucleotides, the CDR3 is TGTGCTAGTGGTTTGGGGACAGGACCCCTAACAGATACGCAGTATTTT. Encoded protein: CASGLGTGPLTDTQYF. The gene calls are TRBV12-5 and TRBJ2-3, with 7 bases fitting TRBD1. V lost 1 base, J lost 3 bases, and 7 bases stayed unmatched. CDR1 is LGHNT and CDR2 is FRNRAP in the germline V gene. The CDR3 covers 16 residues.